Given below is one T cell receptor beta chain in context. Libraries were prepared by immunoSEQ multiplex PCR; TCRdb keeps only in-frame clonotypes and omits some of them. The profile shows around 180 clones, around 87% of them singletons. The data originate from a study of T cells and Merkel cell carcinoma outcomes. The V and J ends lost 6 bases and 2 bases respectively, with 8 bases between them. The CDR3 contains 13 residues. The germline V gene has CDR1 MDHEN and CDR2 SYDVKM. Sequencing was carried out using tumor tissue from Merkel cell carcinoma. The TCR comes from a human donor with Merkel cell carcinoma. This sequence joins TRBV28 and TRBJ1-5; D remains unclear. Here the CDR3 DNA reads TGTGCCAGCAGCCCCTCCCGCAATCAGCCCCAGCATTTT. Its protein product is CASSPSRNQPQHF.